These 28 T cell receptor beta chains were sequenced from one sample in a study of T cells in localized non-small cell lung cancer. Assay: immunoSEQ multiplex PCR; the TCRdb copy retains only in-frame clones and omits some. The sample shows approximately 45,000 clones, approximately 81% of them seen only once. The sample consisted of peripheral blood mononuclear cells, taken before any cancer treatment. Receptors originate from a man aged 40 to 70 with stage III lung adenocarcinoma.

The rearrangement joins TRBV13 to TRBJ2-7; 7 positions agree with TRBD1. The CDR3 is 14 amino acids. Germline CDR1 PRHDT, CDR2 FYEKMQ (reference sequence). Trimming took 1 base from V and 5 from J; bases not matched to a gene: 5. CDR3 sequence: CASSLAGTVNEQYF. In nucleotides, the CDR3 is TGTGCCAGCAGCTTAGCCGGGACAGTGAACGAGCAGTACTTC. Combining the CDR3 with reference TRBV13 and TRBJ2-7 gives the whole variable domain AAGVIQSPRHLIKEKRETATLKCYPIPRHDTVYWYQQGPGQDPQFLISFYEKMQSDKGSIPDRFSAQQFSDYHSELNMSSLELGDSALYFCASSLAGTVNEQYFGPGTRLTVT.

The gene calls are TRBV2 and TRBJ2-7; D might be TRBD1 or TRBD2, each matching 5 bases. Trimming shortened V by 7 bases and J by 5 bases, and 18 bases separated the two germline ends. This CDR3 region has 14 residues. Germline V gene lookup returns CDR1 SNHLY and CDR2 FYNNEI. The CDR3 coding sequence is TGTGCCAGCAAGGTCGGCCTCGTGGGGGACGAGCAGTACTTC. This sequence encodes CASKVGLVGDEQYF.

This rearrangement joins TRBV5-4 to TRBJ2-5; D uncertain. The CDR3 extends over 14 amino acids. Per germline, CDR1 SGHNT and CDR2 YYREEE (reference sequence). With 1 base removed from V and 3 bases from J, the gap between germline ends came to 10 bases. CDR3 DNA: TGTGCCAGCAGCTTGTATGTAGATGAAGAGACCCAGTACTTC. It translates to CASSLYVDEETQYF. Variable domain in full (rest from reference TRBV5-4 and TRBJ2-5): ETGVTQSPTHLIKTRGQQVTLRCSSQSGHNTVSWYQQALGQGPQFIFQYYREEENGRGNFPPRFSGLQFPNYSSELNVNALELDDSALYLCASSLYVDEETQYFGPGTRLLVL.

The gene calls are TRBV15 and TRBJ2-4; D may be TRBD1 (5 bases). V gave up 4 bases and J gave up 5 bases, with 6 bases separating them. CDR1 and CDR2 (germline): LNHNV, YYDKDF (reference sequence). The CDR3 is 12 amino acids. CDR3 sequence reads: CATSTTENIQYF. For the CDR3, the DNA is TGTGCCACCAGCACGACAGAAAACATTCAGTACTTC.

V and J are TRBV6-6 and TRBJ2-7, with D possibly TRBD2 on 6 matching bases. Germline-derived CDR1 and CDR2 are MNHNY and SVGAGI (reference sequence). Trimming stripped 6 bases from V and 0 bases from J, with 12 bases between. The CDR3 consists of 14 residues. The CDR3: CASSRAGSSYEQYF. Here the CDR3 DNA reads TGTGCCAGCAGCCGAGCGGGTAGCTCCTACGAGCAGTACTTC.

This clone was detected once. As DNA, the CDR3 is TGTGCCAGCAGTTACTCGTTAGGGGTGAACACTGAAGCTTTCTTT. Residues: CASSYSLGVNTEAFF. This chain joins TRBV6-5 and TRBJ1-1; weak D call: TRBD1 (5 bases). The CDR3 has 15 amino acids. Germline V lookup: CDR1 MNHEY, CDR2 SVGAGI. The ends were cut back, 0 bases at V and 0 bases at J, with 8 bases in the middle.

The J gene is TRBJ2-5, the V gene TRBV28; TRBD2 agrees at 11 bases. V shed 5 bases and J 1 base; nucleotides not matched to a gene: 3. The CDR3 consists of 15 residues. Germline-derived CDR1 and CDR2 are MDHEN and SYDVKM. This chain's CDR3 is CASSGTSGRQETQYF. CDR3 bases: TGTGCCAGCAGTGGGACTAGCGGACGCCAAGAGACCCAGTACTTC.

The chain joins TRBV6-5 to TRBJ1-5; D might be TRBD1 (6 bases). The ends were cut back, 4 bases at V and 3 bases at J, with 13 bases in the middle. This CDR3 spans 15 amino acids. Germline V CDR1 and CDR2: MNHEY, SVGAGI. DNA for the CDR3: TGTGCCAGCAGTTGGGGAGGGGGTACCAATCAGCCCCAGCATTTT. This translates into CASSWGGGTNQPQHF.

This clone has only one observation. This chain joins TRBV19 and TRBJ2-7; 8 positions match TRBD1. V lost 5 bases and J lost 5; bases outside the gene matches: 8. CDR1 LNHDA and CDR2 SQIVND come from the germline V gene (reference sequence). The CDR3 has 14 amino acids. Here the CDR3 DNA reads TGTGCCAGTAGTTCGCTGACAGGGGCCGACGAGCAGTACTTC. Translated: CASSSLTGADEQYF.

The rearrangement joins TRBV6-6 to TRBJ2-5, with 8 bases fitting TRBD2. V shed 6 bases, J shed 4 bases, and the junction held 10 bases outside the gene matches. Germline loops: CDR1 MNHNY, CDR2 SVGAGI (reference sequence). CDR3 length equals 15 residues. The CDR3 is CASRRSAGGGETQYF. DNA for the CDR3: TGTGCCAGCAGAAGATCCGCGGGGGGTGGAGAGACCCAGTACTTC.

CDR3 coding DNA: TGTGCCAGCAGTGAAACGACGGGGACGCGAGAGACCCAGTACTTC. It translates to CASSETTGTRETQYF. The V call is TRBV2, the J call TRBJ2-5; D is possibly TRBD1 or TRBD2 (5 bases each). The CDR3 is 15 amino acids. The germline V and J ends were trimmed by 2 bases and 4 bases, with 14 bases remaining between them. The germline V gene encodes CDR1 SNHLY and CDR2 FYNNEI.

V and J are TRBV11-3 and TRBJ2-2; D unclear. The CDR3 length is 14 residues. The V gene's germline CDR1 is SGHNT and CDR2 YENEEA. Trimming cost V 5 bases and J 6 bases, with 13 bases left between them. The CDR3 loop reads CASSHWDRAGELFF. CDR3 bases: TGTGCCAGCAGCCACTGGGATAGGGCCGGGGAGCTGTTTTTT.

This clone was seen once. The V call is TRBV6-6, the J call TRBJ1-6, with D possibly TRBD1 on 5 matching bases. V dropped 5 bases and J dropped 3 bases, with 11 bases sitting between them. The CDR3 totals 15 residues. Germline V CDR1 and CDR2: MNHNY, SVGAGI (reference sequence). The DNA of the CDR3 is TGTGCCAGCAGTCCCACGACAGTCTATAATTCACCCCTCCACTTT. Translation: CASSPTTVYNSPLHF.

The V call is TRBV5-1, the J call TRBJ2-3; 10 bases fit TRBD2. Germline CDR1 SGHRS, CDR2 YFSETQ. V shed 4 bases and J 2 bases; nucleotides not matched to a gene: 10. The CDR3 is made up of 17 amino acids. CDR3 in amino acids: CASSTLVLAGNTDTQYF. DNA for the CDR3: TGCGCCAGCAGCACCTTAGTACTAGCGGGGAACACAGATACGCAGTATTTT.

This clone was detected only a few times. The CDR3 reads CASSAGGLSYNSPLHF. The CDR3 region has the DNA TGTGCCAGCAGCGCCGGGGGGCTCTCCTATAATTCACCCCTCCACTTT. The chain carries TRBV5-4 and TRBJ1-6, with D perhaps TRBD1 (6 bases). CDR3 size: 16 residues. Germline V CDR1 and CDR2: SGHNT, YYREEE (reference sequence). The ends were cut back, 4 bases at V and 0 bases at J, with 11 bases in the middle.

The chain carries TRBV10-1 and TRBJ1-1, with D unresolved. Germline-derived CDR1 and CDR2 are WNHNN and SYGVQD (reference sequence). There are 14 residues in the CDR3. Trimming took off 0 bases at V and 1 base at J, with 6 bases between the two ends. The CDR3 DNA is TGCGCCAGCAGTGAGTCGGTGAGGAACACTGAAGCTTTCTTT. Its protein is CASSESVRNTEAFF.

V gene TRBV5-6 combines with J gene TRBJ2-7; TRBD1 matches 9 bases. The length of the CDR3 is 14 residues. V was pared by 4 bases and J by 1 base, with 3 bases of the junction left unmatched. Germline-derived CDR1 and CDR2 are SGHDT and YYEEEE. The CDR3 loop is CASSQQGASYEQYF. CDR3 nucleotides: TGTGCCAGCAGCCAACAGGGGGCGTCCTACGAGCAGTACTTC.

The CDR3 here is CASSSGGGYEQYF. As DNA, the CDR3 is TGTGCCAGCTCGTCTGGGGGGGGCTACGAGCAGTACTTC. J is TRBJ2-7 and V is TRBV18; 7 positions match TRBD2. The CDR3 is 13 residues long. In germline, CDR1 is KGHSH, CDR2 LQKENI. After removal of 6 bases from V and 3 bases from J, the junction contained 5 bases not matched to a gene. Combining the CDR3 with reference TRBV18 and TRBJ2-7 gives the whole variable domain NAGVMQNPRHLVRRRGQEARLRCSPMKGHSHVYWYRQLPEEGLKFMVYLQKENIIDESGMPKERFSAEFPKEGPSILRIQQVVRGDSAAYFCASSSGGGYEQYFGPGTRLTVT.

The CDR3 region has the DNA TGTGCCACCAGTTATGGGACAGCCAATCAGCCCCAGCATTTT. Translating it yields CATSYGTANQPQHF. The chain joins TRBV15 to TRBJ1-5; 7 nucleotides agree with TRBD1. Losses at the gene ends were 6 bases for V and 3 bases for J; bases not matched to a gene: 5. Germline loops: CDR1 LNHNV, CDR2 YYDKDF (reference sequence). This CDR3 spans 14 amino acids.

The chain joins TRBV28 to TRBJ2-3; 11 nucleotides align to TRBD2. The CDR3 loop spans 20 amino acids. The V and J ends lost 2 bases and 1 base, in that order; junction bases with no gene match: 14. Germline lookup yields CDR1 MDHEN and CDR2 SYDVKM. The DNA of the CDR3 is TGTGCCAGCAGTTTACTCGGGGCTAGCGGGGGGACCTCTGGCACAGATACGCAGTATTTT. Encoded protein: CASSLLGASGGTSGTDTQYF.

The chain is built from TRBV5-1 and TRBJ2-2, with 9 bases that match TRBD2. The CDR3 is made up of 15 amino acids. Germline V CDR1 and CDR2: SGHRS, YFSETQ. V lost 5 bases and J lost 3; bases outside the gene matches: 5. The CDR3 coding sequence is TGCGCCAGCAGTTCGCGGGGGGGCGACACCGGGGAGCTGTTTTTT. Translated, it gives CASSSRGGDTGELFF.

The genes are TRBV5-1 and TRBJ2-2; D gene unclear. The CDR3 runs 15 residues. The germline V gene has CDR1 SGHRS and CDR2 YFSETQ. The germline V and J ends were trimmed by 0 bases and 3 bases, with 9 bases remaining between them. CDR3 DNA sequence: TGCGCCAGCAGCTTGGACAGCGAACACACCGGGGAGCTGTTTTTT. Protein product: CASSLDSEHTGELFF.

The chain couples TRBV5-1 to TRBJ2-5; 9 bases agree with TRBD1. The CDR3 has 16 amino acids. V lost 3 bases and J lost 4; bases outside the gene matches: 10. Germline V gene sequence: CDR1 SGHRS, CDR2 YFSETQ. This CDR3 is CASSSLTGTGRETQYF. Written as DNA, the CDR3 is TGCGCCAGCAGCTCCCTAACCGGGACAGGGAGAGAGACCCAGTACTTC.

The chain is built from TRBV5-1 and TRBJ1-1; 10 positions agree with TRBD1. Trimming at V came to 1 base and at J to 7 bases, leaving 7 bases not matched to a gene. The CDR3 loop spans 15 amino acids. The germline CDR1 and CDR2 sequences are SGHRS and YFSETQ. Here the CDR3 DNA reads TGCGCCAGCAGCTTGAGGACAGGGGGTCATATTGAAGCTTTCTTT. Translating gives CASSLRTGGHIEAFF.

The chain recombines TRBV12-5 with TRBJ2-3, with D unresolved. The CDR3 is made up of 13 amino acids. V was cut by 6 bases and J by 4 bases, with 11 bases left in between. CDR1 is LGHNT, CDR2 FRNRAP, per germline. In DNA, the CDR3 is TGTGCTAGTGGCCCCCGAAGGGCAGATACGCAGTATTTT. It yields the protein CASGPRRADTQYF.

The chain employs TRBV9 and TRBJ2-6; D ambiguous. V was shortened by 0 bases and J by 4 bases, with 8 bases between the two germline ends. CDR3 length: 15 residues. Germline V gives CDR1 SGDLS, CDR2 YYNGEE. DNA of the CDR3: TGTGCCAGCAGCGTAGCTTCGTCCGGGGCCAACGTCCTGACTTTC. Its translation: CASSVASSGANVLTF. Full variable domain (missing parts from reference TRBV9 and TRBJ2-6): DSGVTQTPKHLITATGQRVTLRCSPRSGDLSVYWYQQSLDQGLQFLIQYYNGEERAKGNILERFSAQQFPDLHSELNLSSLELGDSALYFCASSVASSGANVLTFGAGSRLTVL.

This clone occurred a few times. The V gene is TRBV5-6, the J gene TRBJ2-6, with no clear D. Germline CDR1 is SGHDT and CDR2 is YYEEEE. V dropped 2 bases and J dropped 0 bases, with 15 bases sitting between them. This CDR3 has 18 residues. CDR3 protein: CASSFTAHISSGANVLTF. The CDR3 coding sequence is TGTGCCAGCAGCTTTACGGCCCATATTTCCTCTGGGGCCAACGTCCTGACTTTC.

Concerning this clone: The junction differs from germline at one of its ends, possibly a read error. This chain links TRBV15 with TRBJ2-1; 7 bases match TRBD1. The germline V gene has CDR1 LNHNV and CDR2 YYDKDF (reference sequence). The length of the CDR3 is 15 residues. CDR3 loop: CATRSAYTGVNEQFF. The CDR3 region has the DNA TGTGCCACCAGGTCGGCTTACACAGGGGTTAATGAACAGTTCTTC.